This TCR beta chain was recovered during a study of cytomegalovirus exposure and HLA in healthy donors. This PCR relied on a set of 60 Vbeta primers and 13 Jbeta primers. The table came from immunoSEQ multiplex PCR; TCRdb's copy has only in-frame clones and leaves some out. The table records about 60,000 clones, approximately 80% of them present only once. This CDR3 region has 17 residues. CDR1 and CDR2 (germline): SGHRS, YFSETQ. V lost 2 bases and J lost 3; bases outside the gene matches: 9. Concerning this clone itself: No antigen is known for it.

General study findings and limits: CMV serostatus was the only immune exposure information that was available. The study put under 200 TCR beta chains on its list as cytomegalovirus-associated. A later analysis reportedly identified an Asian-associated ancestry cluster as carrying fewer N-insertions than the approximately 670-donor mean.

The sequence was collected from a female donor in good health and CMV-seronegative. The chain employs TRBV5-1 and TRBJ2-3; 10 bases align to TRBD1. Sequencing used PBMCs. DNA of the CDR3: TGCGCCAGCAGCTTCCTCCCCGGGACAGGGGCGACAGATACGCAGTATTTT. Its protein product is CASSFLPGTGATDTQYF.